Listed below are T cell receptor beta chains from one sample, sequenced in a study of OX40 agonist ivuxolimab in advanced cancers. Produced via immunoSEQ multiplex PCR; TCRdb's table is partial and in-frame only. The table has about 61,000 clones, about four fifths seen once; the top ten hold roughly 0.53%. Sequenced material: CD4+ or CD8+ T cells sorted from blood, taken in a trial of the OX40 agonist ivuxolimab. The receptors derive from an adult with an advanced solid tumor such as melanoma, head and neck, liver or kidney cancer. The CDR3 runs from the conserved cysteine through the conserved F or W. The order of the fields is clone size, V gene, J gene, CDR3 length, D gene, CDR3 DNA, CDR3 protein. D genes are given only for firm matches. Expanded clones are given a class, and other clones once, few, many or no size at all.

clone_size: NA; v_call: TRBV5-6; j_call: TRBJ2-5; cdr3_length: 15; d_call: TRBD1; cdr3_nt: TGTGCCAGCAGCTTGGATACAGGGGAACTGGAGACCCAGTACTTC; cdr3_aa: CASSLDTGELETQYF
clone_size: many; v_call: TRBV5-1; j_call: TRBJ2-7; cdr3_length: 14; d_call: NA; cdr3_nt: TGCGCCAGCAGCTTGGGACTATCTAGCTACGAGCAGTACTTC; cdr3_aa: CASSLGLSSYEQYF
clone_size: NA; v_call: TRBV4-1; j_call: TRBJ2-1; cdr3_length: 17; d_call: TRBD2; cdr3_nt: TGCGCCAGCAGCCAGACAACCCCGGGACTAGCAGGCGATGAGCAGTTCTTC; cdr3_aa: CASSQTTPGLAGDEQFF
clone_size: NA; v_call: TRBV28; j_call: TRBJ1-2; cdr3_length: 12; d_call: NA; cdr3_nt: TGTGCCAGCAGATCCCTAGTCTATGGCTACACCTTC; cdr3_aa: CASRSLVYGYTF
clone_size: NA; v_call: TRBV4-3; j_call: TRBJ2-3; cdr3_length: 16; d_call: NA; cdr3_nt: TGCGCCAGCAGCCAAGATACCGACGCTACCACAGATACGCAGTATTTT; cdr3_aa: CASSQDTDATTDTQYF
clone_size: NA; v_call: TRBV11-1; j_call: TRBJ2-1; cdr3_length: 13; d_call: NA; cdr3_nt: TGTGCCAGCAGCTTAGGCGACAACAATGAGCAGTTCTTC; cdr3_aa: CASSLGDNNEQFF
clone_size: NA; v_call: TRBV5-5; j_call: TRBJ1-1; cdr3_length: 14; d_call: NA; cdr3_nt: TGTGCCAGCAGCTTGTCTGGGGGGGACACTGAAGCTTTCTTT; cdr3_aa: CASSLSGGDTEAFF
clone_size: NA; v_call: TRBV6-1; j_call: TRBJ2-7; cdr3_length: 16; d_call: TRBD1; cdr3_nt: TGTGCCAGCAGTGGCAGGAGTTGGACAGGGGCCTACGAGCAGTACTTC; cdr3_aa: CASSGRSWTGAYEQYF
clone_size: NA; v_call: TRBV21-1; j_call: TRBJ2-7; cdr3_length: 14; d_call: NA; cdr3_nt: TGTGCCAGCAGTATGGCGGGAGGGCGCTACGAGCAGTACTTC; cdr3_aa: CASSMAGGRYEQYF
clone_size: NA; v_call: TRBV6-6; j_call: TRBJ2-4; cdr3_length: 14; d_call: NA; cdr3_nt: TGTGCCAGCAGTTATCAGGGAGCCAAAAACATTCAGTACTTC; cdr3_aa: CASSYQGAKNIQYF
clone_size: once; v_call: TRBV21-1; j_call: TRBJ2-1; cdr3_length: 17; d_call: NA; cdr3_nt: TGTGCCAGCAGCTTCCCTTTAGGGGGGGTTATCTACAATGAGCAGTTCTTC; cdr3_aa: CASSFPLGGVIYNEQFF
clone_size: NA; v_call: TRBV7-8; j_call: TRBJ1-5; cdr3_length: 13; d_call: NA; cdr3_nt: TGTGCCAGCAGCTTCTCGAGAGGTCAGCCCCAGCATTTT; cdr3_aa: CASSFSRGQPQHF
clone_size: NA; v_call: TRBV11-3; j_call: TRBJ2-3; cdr3_length: 15; d_call: TRBD2; cdr3_nt: TGTGCCAGCAGCTTAGATCGCGGGAGTGCAGATACGCAGTATTTT; cdr3_aa: CASSLDRGSADTQYF
clone_size: NA; v_call: TRBV28; j_call: TRBJ2-7; cdr3_length: 14; d_call: TRBD2; cdr3_nt: TGTGCCAGCAGTCCCTTCGGGGGGAACTACGAGCAGTACTTC; cdr3_aa: CASSPFGGNYEQYF
clone_size: few; v_call: TRBV2; j_call: TRBJ1-1; cdr3_length: 13; d_call: NA; cdr3_nt: TGTGCCAGCAGTACTCAGGAGGGCACTGAAGCTTTCTTT; cdr3_aa: CASSTQEGTEAFF
clone_size: NA; v_call: TRBV19; j_call: TRBJ2-2; cdr3_length: 14; d_call: NA; cdr3_nt: TGTGCCAGTAGGAACAGGGGAGGGACCGGGGAGCTGTTTTTT; cdr3_aa: CASRNRGGTGELFF
clone_size: NA; v_call: TRBV2; j_call: TRBJ2-7; cdr3_length: 16; d_call: NA; cdr3_nt: TGTGCCAGCAGTGAATGGTTTCAGGGCCCCGCAAACGAGCAGTACTTC; cdr3_aa: CASSEWFQGPANEQYF
clone_size: NA; v_call: TRBV7-2; j_call: TRBJ1-2; cdr3_length: 14; d_call: NA; cdr3_nt: TGTGCCAGCAGCTTACCCGACAGCCTCTATGGCTACACCTTC; cdr3_aa: CASSLPDSLYGYTF
clone_size: NA; v_call: TRBV6-1; j_call: TRBJ2-3; cdr3_length: 16; d_call: NA; cdr3_nt: TGTGCCAGCAGTGAGAGCCCACCAGGGGGGACGGATACGCAGTATTTT; cdr3_aa: CASSESPPGGTDTQYF
clone_size: NA; v_call: TRBV20-1; j_call: TRBJ1-4; cdr3_length: 11; d_call: NA; cdr3_nt: TGCAGTGCTAGAGGGATCGAAAAACTGTTTTTT; cdr3_aa: CSARGIEKLFF
clone_size: NA; v_call: TRBV2; j_call: TRBJ1-4; cdr3_length: 14; d_call: NA; cdr3_nt: TGTGCCAGCACCTTGGGGGGAACTAATGAAAAACTGTTTTTT; cdr3_aa: CASTLGGTNEKLFF
clone_size: few; v_call: TRBV4-1; j_call: TRBJ1-1; cdr3_length: 15; d_call: NA; cdr3_nt: TGCGCCAGCAGCCAAGGGATACGGGGCGGCGTGAAAGCTTTCTTT; cdr3_aa: CASSQGIRGGVKAFF
clone_size: NA; v_call: TRBV29-1; j_call: TRBJ2-4; cdr3_length: 18; d_call: NA; cdr3_nt: TGCAGCGTTGAAGATCTCGACAGGGGAGGGAGTTGGATTAACATTCAGTACTTC; cdr3_aa: CSVEDLDRGGSWINIQYF
clone_size: NA; v_call: TRBV5-5; j_call: TRBJ2-3; cdr3_length: 15; d_call: TRBD2; cdr3_nt: TGTGCCAGCAGCCCTAGCGGGAGTCGAACAGATACGCAGTATTTT; cdr3_aa: CASSPSGSRTDTQYF
clone_size: NA; v_call: TRBV5-6; j_call: TRBJ2-7; cdr3_length: 13; d_call: TRBD1; cdr3_nt: TGTGCCAGCAGCTCGACAGGGGGTCGCGAGCAGTACTTC; cdr3_aa: CASSSTGGREQYF
clone_size: few; v_call: TRBV7-9; j_call: TRBJ2-7; cdr3_length: 14; d_call: NA; cdr3_nt: TGTGCCAGCAGCTTAGCTGAACGGATATACGAGCAGTACTTC; cdr3_aa: CASSLAERIYEQYF
clone_size: NA; v_call: TRBV19; j_call: TRBJ2-5; cdr3_length: 16; d_call: NA; cdr3_nt: TGTGCCAGTAGGACACAACTATCCGGAGATGGGGAGACCCAGTACTTC; cdr3_aa: CASRTQLSGDGETQYF
clone_size: NA; v_call: TRBV18; j_call: TRBJ2-3; cdr3_length: 14; d_call: NA; cdr3_nt: TGTGCCAGCTCACCGCGTTCTGCCACAGATACGCAGTATTTT; cdr3_aa: CASSPRSATDTQYF
clone_size: NA; v_call: TRBV18; j_call: TRBJ1-6; cdr3_length: 16; d_call: TRBD1; cdr3_nt: TGTGCCAGCTCACCCCAGGGGGCTCGGAATAATTCACCCCTCCACTTT; cdr3_aa: CASSPQGARNNSPLHF
clone_size: NA; v_call: TRBV5-1; j_call: TRBJ2-3; cdr3_length: 15; d_call: TRBD2; cdr3_nt: TGCGCCAGCAGCTTGGTCCTAGCGGGTGAAGATACGCAGTATTTT; cdr3_aa: CASSLVLAGEDTQYF
clone_size: NA; v_call: TRBV5-4; j_call: TRBJ2-4; cdr3_length: 14; d_call: TRBD1; cdr3_nt: TGTGCCAGCAGCGCCACAGGGGTTGGGAACATTCAGTACTTC; cdr3_aa: CASSATGVGNIQYF
clone_size: NA; v_call: TRBV5-5; j_call: TRBJ2-1; cdr3_length: 12; d_call: NA; cdr3_nt: TGTGCCAGCAGCATCTCCTCCCGAGAGCAGTTCTTC; cdr3_aa: CASSISSREQFF
clone_size: NA; v_call: TRBV6-1; j_call: TRBJ2-5; cdr3_length: 15; d_call: TRBD2; cdr3_nt: TGTGCCAGCAGTGAAATGGGGACTAGAAGGGAGACCCAGTACTTC; cdr3_aa: CASSEMGTRRETQYF
clone_size: NA; v_call: TRBV6-1; j_call: TRBJ1-1; cdr3_length: 16; d_call: NA; cdr3_nt: TGTGCCAGCAGTGAAGCGGGGTTGGGAGGGGATACTGAAGCTTTCTTT; cdr3_aa: CASSEAGLGGDTEAFF
clone_size: NA; v_call: TRBV7-2; j_call: TRBJ1-2; cdr3_length: 15; d_call: NA; cdr3_nt: TGTGCCAGCATACCTGAATTGGCGGGGAACTATGGCTACACCTTC; cdr3_aa: CASIPELAGNYGYTF
clone_size: NA; v_call: TRBV5-4; j_call: TRBJ2-6; cdr3_length: 16; d_call: NA; cdr3_nt: TGTGCCAGCAGCCCTGGCCGAGGGGACGGGGCCAACGTCCTGACTTTC; cdr3_aa: CASSPGRGDGANVLTF
clone_size: NA; v_call: TRBV5-4; j_call: TRBJ2-1; cdr3_length: 15; d_call: NA; cdr3_nt: TGTGCCAGCAGCTTGGAGCTGAGGCGCAACAATGAGCAGTTCTTC; cdr3_aa: CASSLELRRNNEQFF
clone_size: NA; v_call: TRBV28; j_call: TRBJ1-5; cdr3_length: 13; d_call: NA; cdr3_nt: TGTGCCAGCAGTTCAGTAGAGTTAACGCCCCAGCATTTT; cdr3_aa: CASSSVELTPQHF
clone_size: NA; v_call: TRBV6-6; j_call: TRBJ2-7; cdr3_length: 16; d_call: TRBD2; cdr3_nt: TGTGCCAGCAGCCCCTGGACTAGCGGGAGGGCCTACGAGCAGTACTTC; cdr3_aa: CASSPWTSGRAYEQYF